This entry lists 25 T cell receptor beta chains sequenced from one sample in a study of long-term antiretroviral therapy in people with HIV. Researchers report immunoSEQ v3.0 was run at survey level. Assay: immunoSEQ multiplex PCR; the TCRdb copy retains only in-frame clones and omits some. Among approximately 21,000 clones, over 75% were seen once, and the ten largest hold 5%. Material: unsorted PBMCs, obtained 0.3 years after starting antiretroviral therapy. Receptors were obtained from a man over 45 with HIV.

The chain combines TRBV11-2 with TRBJ2-1; D unclear. Germline V lookup: CDR1 SGHAT, CDR2 FQNNGV. This CDR3 region has 14 residues. V lost 2 bases to trimming and J lost 4 bases, with 9 bases between them. The CDR3 is CASSLYSPYNEQFF. DNA for the CDR3: TGTGCCAGCAGCTTATACTCCCCGTACAATGAGCAGTTCTTC.

The rearrangement uses TRBV28 and TRBJ2-7; D might be TRBD1 or TRBD2, each matching 5 bases. This CDR3 is 13 amino acids long. V lost 7 bases to trimming and J lost 3 bases, with 13 bases between them. Looked up from germline, CDR1 is MDHEN and CDR2 is SYDVKM. The CDR3 sequence is CASTGDGFYEQYF. In DNA, the CDR3 is TGTGCCAGCACTGGGGACGGATTCTACGAGCAGTACTTC.

The V and J genes are TRBV9 and TRBJ2-3; D is possibly TRBD2 (6 bases). CDR3 length: 15 amino acids. Trimming cost V 1 base and J 5 bases, with 14 bases left between them. Germline CDR1 is SGDLS and CDR2 is YYNGEE. CDR3 in amino acids: CASSVFAEGLDTQYF. CDR3 bases: TGTGCCAGCAGCGTATTTGCGGAGGGGTTAGATACGCAGTATTTT.

V usage is TRBV5-4 and J usage is TRBJ1-1, with 9 nucleotides matching TRBD1. J gave up 1 base and V 5 bases, and 9 bases lay outside the gene matches. The CDR3 is 16 amino acids. Germline assignment: CDR1 SGHNT and CDR2 YYREEE (reference sequence). CDR3 sequence reads: CASRSSTGGENTEAFF. The CDR3 region has the DNA TGTGCCAGCAGATCTTCAACAGGGGGCGAGAACACTGAAGCTTTCTTT. The complete variable domain, with remaining parts taken from reference TRBV5-4 and TRBJ1-1, reads ETGVTQSPTHLIKTRGQQVTLRCSSQSGHNTVSWYQQALGQGPQFIFQYYREEENGRGNFPPRFSGLQFPNYSSELNVNALELDDSALYLCASRSSTGGENTEAFFGQGTRLTVV.

This rearrangement joins TRBV9 to TRBJ1-1; 10 bases agree with TRBD1. The CDR3 covers 15 residues. The V gene's germline CDR1 is SGDLS and CDR2 YYNGEE. J was trimmed by 5 bases and V by 3 bases; bases with no gene match: 7. Here the CDR3 DNA reads TGTGCCAGCAGCGAAACGACAGGGGGCGTAACTGAAGCTTTCTTT. Translating it yields CASSETTGGVTEAFF.

This clone rates as large (0.1 to 1%). The rearrangement joins TRBV4-3 to TRBJ1-6, with D perhaps matching TRBD1 (5 bases). CDR1 and CDR2 (germline): LGHNA, YSLEER. This CDR3 spans 13 amino acids. The ends were cut back, 4 bases at V and 9 bases at J, with 10 bases in the middle. The CDR3 spells CASSPGGVSPLHF. The CDR3 bases are TGCGCCAGCAGCCCTGGGGGGGTTTCACCCCTCCACTTT.

This chain links TRBV9 with TRBJ2-5; D may be TRBD2 (8 bases). V lost 4 bases to trimming and J lost 4 bases, with 20 bases between them. CDR3 size: 16 residues. CDR1 is SGDLS, CDR2 YYNGEE, per germline. The CDR3 loop is CASSTGATSEGETQYF. CDR3 nucleotides: TGTGCCAGCAGCACAGGGGCGACTAGCGAGGGAGAGACCCAGTACTTC.

CDR3 nucleotides: TGTGCCAGCAGTTTTGTGGGGACTGAGCAGTTCTTC. It is translated as CASSFVGTEQFF. The rearrangement uses TRBV28 and TRBJ2-1; D possibly matches TRBD1 or TRBD2 (5 bases each). V was shortened by 3 bases and J by 9 bases, with 9 bases between the two germline ends. The CDR3 spans 12 residues. Per germline, CDR1 MDHEN and CDR2 SYDVKM.

The chain is built from TRBV4-3 and TRBJ2-3; D is possibly TRBD2 (5 bases). Germline assignment: CDR1 LGHNA and CDR2 YSLEER. Trimming shortened V by 4 bases and J by 2 bases, and 19 bases separated the two germline ends. The CDR3 extends over 17 amino acids. DNA of the CDR3: TGCGCCAGCAGCCTTCTCAAAGGGAGAGTTTCCACAGATACGCAGTATTTT. Its translation is CASSLLKGRVSTDTQYF.

J is TRBJ1-3 and V is TRBV4-1; TRBD1 aligns across 10 bases. The V and J ends lost 6 bases and 8 bases, in that order; junction bases with no gene match: 4. The CDR3 spans 13 residues. Looked up from germline, CDR1 is MGHRA and CDR2 is YSYEKL. The CDR3 spells CASRDRGTDTIYF. CDR3 nucleotide sequence: TGCGCCAGCAGGGACAGGGGGACGGACACCATATATTTT.

The rearrangement joins TRBV19 to TRBJ2-3, with 10 bases aligning to TRBD2. V shed 1 base, J shed 3 bases, and the junction held 1 base outside the gene matches. CDR3 size: 15 residues. Germline assignment: CDR1 LNHDA and CDR2 SQIVND (reference sequence). The CDR3: CASSIVTSGTDTQYF. CDR3 in DNA: TGTGCCAGTAGTATAGTGACTAGCGGGACAGATACGCAGTATTTT. Variable domain in full (rest from reference TRBV19 and TRBJ2-3): DGGITQSPKYLFRKEGQNVTLSCEQNLNHDAMYWYRQDPGQGLRLIYYSQIVNDFQKGDIAEGYSVSREKKESFPLTVTSAQKNPTAFYLCASSIVTSGTDTQYFGPGTRLTVL.

The chain uses TRBV5-1 and TRBJ2-1; D is possibly TRBD2 (7 bases). CDR1 is SGHRS, CDR2 YFSETQ, per germline. This CDR3 has 16 amino acids. V was shortened by 6 bases and J by 4 bases, with 20 bases between the two germline ends. CDR3 DNA: TGCGCCAGCACCATTCTAGGGGGGGATATATACAATGAGCAGTTCTTC. Encoded protein: CASTILGGDIYNEQFF. Based on the CDR3 plus reference TRBV5-1 and TRBJ2-1, the full variable domain is KAGVTQTPRYLIKTRGQQVTLSCSPISGHRSVSWYQQTPGQGLQFLFEYFSETQRNKGNFPGRFSGRQFSNSRSEMNVSTLELGDSALYLCASTILGGDIYNEQFFGPGTRLTVL.

V gene TRBV7-2 combines with J gene TRBJ2-7; maybe TRBD1 (5 bases). V shed 5 bases and J shed 0 bases, with 8 bases lying between them. This CDR3 contains 13 residues. CDR1 SGHTA and CDR2 FQGNSA come from the germline V gene. CDR3 in DNA: TGTGCCAGCAGCCGAGACAGCTCCTACGAGCAGTACTTC. This sequence encodes CASSRDSSYEQYF.

This sequence joins TRBV5-1 and TRBJ2-7; 11 nucleotides match TRBD2. Germline CDR1 and CDR2: SGHRS and YFSETQ. The CDR3 has 16 residues. V gave up 0 bases and J gave up 2 bases; unmatched junction bases: 4. The CDR3 protein is CASSLDNSGRAYEQYF. For the CDR3, the DNA is TGCGCCAGCAGCTTGGATAATAGCGGGAGGGCCTACGAGCAGTACTTC.

The chain combines TRBV21-1 with TRBJ2-4; TRBD2, as called in the table, went unchecked against the DNA. TRBV21-1 is termed a pseudogene. There are 14 residues in the CDR3. Here the CDR3 reads CASSKGPGKNIQYF. The CDR3 DNA follows: TGTGCCAGCAGCAAAGGGCCGGGTAAAAACATTCAGTACTTC.

V is TRBV10-2 and J is TRBJ1-6, with D hard to call. V lost 4 bases and J 7 bases, leaving 8 bases between the germline ends. The CDR3 is 13 amino acids. Per germline, CDR1 WSHSY and CDR2 SAAADI. The CDR3 DNA sequence: TGCGCCAGCAGTGCTCTACCCAATTCACCCCTCCACTTT. It encodes CASSALPNSPLHF.

This rearrangement joins TRBV27 to TRBJ2-3; D might be TRBD2 (6 bases). CDR1 and CDR2 (germline): MNHEY, SMNVEV (reference sequence). The CDR3 consists of 16 residues. The V end was cut by 0 bases, the J end by 1 base, with 11 bases between. The CDR3 sequence: CASSLSSGFGTDTQYF. CDR3 sequence (DNA): TGTGCCAGCAGTTTATCTAGCGGTTTTGGCACAGATACGCAGTATTTT.

V usage is TRBV6-5 and J usage is TRBJ1-1; 11 bases are shared with TRBD1. Germline loops: CDR1 MNHEY, CDR2 SVGAGI. Trimming took 2 bases from V and 8 from J; bases not matched to a gene: 7. The CDR3 extends over 15 amino acids. The DNA for the CDR3 is TGTGCCAGCAGTTACGACGGACAGGGGGCAAGCGAAGCTTTCTTT. Its translation is CASSYDGQGASEAFF.

This rearrangement joins TRBV19 to TRBJ1-1; 9 bases are a match to TRBD1. Germline V gene sequence: CDR1 LNHDA, CDR2 SQIVND (reference sequence). With 7 bases clipped from V and 3 bases from J, the junction kept 9 bases outside the gene matches. CDR3 length equals 15 residues. The CDR3, as DNA: TGTGCCAGTACCTCCCAGGACAGGGGAGACACTGAAGCTTTCTTT. It yields the protein CASTSQDRGDTEAFF.

The chain couples TRBV11-3 to TRBJ2-2; D gene uncertain. Germline CDR1 reads SGHNT; CDR2 reads YENEEA. CDR3 size: 15 residues. The V and J ends lost 2 bases and 5 bases respectively, with 12 bases between them. The CDR3 spells CASSLTDLETGELFF. The CDR3 region has the DNA TGTGCCAGCAGCTTAACAGACCTCGAGACCGGGGAGCTGTTTTTT. Complete variable domain (other parts from reference TRBV11-3 and TRBJ2-2): EAGVVQSPRYKIIEKKQPVAFWCNPISGHNTLYWYLQNLGQGPELLIRYENEEAVDDSQLPKDRFSAERLKGVDSTLKIQPAELGDSAVYLCASSLTDLETGELFFGEGSRLTVL.

The gene calls are TRBV7-9 and TRBJ2-7; D call uncertain. The CDR3 is 11 residues long. V was clipped by 3 bases and J by 0 bases, with 0 bases between them. Per germline, CDR1 SEHNR and CDR2 FQNEAQ (reference sequence). The CDR3 here is CASSFSYEQYF. In DNA, the CDR3 is TGTGCCAGCAGCTTCTCCTACGAGCAGTACTTC.

V gene TRBV19 combines with J gene TRBJ1-5; no clear D gene. The CDR3 spans 13 residues. V lost 7 bases to trimming and J lost 9 bases, with 16 bases between them. Germline assignment: CDR1 LNHDA and CDR2 SQIVND (reference sequence). The CDR3 bases are TGTGCCAGTACCACGACACCCGAACGGCCCCAGCATTTT. It specifies CASTTTPERPQHF.

This clone came up once. The chain couples TRBV6-6 to TRBJ1-1; D remains unclear. V gave up 2 bases and J gave up 2 bases, with 6 bases separating them. Germline V CDR1 and CDR2: MNHNY, SVGAGI (reference sequence). The CDR3 is 13 amino acids. This CDR3 reads CASSYEPNTEAFF. The CDR3 DNA reads as TGTGCCAGCAGTTACGAGCCCAACACTGAAGCTTTCTTT.

This chain connects TRBV15 to TRBJ2-5; D perhaps matches TRBD2 (7 bases). Germline V lookup: CDR1 LNHNV, CDR2 YYDKDF (reference sequence). The CDR3 has 16 residues. V lost 6 bases to trimming and J lost 0 bases, with 17 bases between them. In DNA form, the CDR3 reads TGTGCCACCAGAAGTTTTCGGGGGGCGGACCAAGAGACCCAGTACTTC. Its protein is CATRSFRGADQETQYF.

CDR3 DNA sequence: TGTGCCAGCAGCTTCCGACAGGGCTACGAGCAGTACTTC. Its protein product is CASSFRQGYEQYF. The V and J genes are TRBV5-5 and TRBJ2-7; 7 positions agree with TRBD1. Germline V gene sequence: CDR1 SGHKS, CDR2 YYEKEE (reference sequence). V trimming: 2 bases; J trimming: 3 bases; junction bases outside the gene matches: 2. The CDR3 loop spans 13 amino acids.